This passage covers 17 T cell receptor beta chains from one sample sequenced in a study of blood T cell repertoires in COVID-19. Using immunoSEQ multiplex PCR, the repertoire was profiled, and TCRdb retains in-frame clones only, with some absent. Of some 500,000 clones in the sample, around 87% are singletons; the top ten hold approximately 1.8%. The specimen was PBMCs or T cells enriched from blood (not recorded which). The receptors originated from a woman aged 40 to 49 who had recovered from COVID-19.

The rearrangement joins TRBV24-1 to TRBJ2-1; a possible D gene is TRBD1 (6 bases). This CDR3 is 14 amino acids long. Trimming shortened V by 7 bases and J by 4 bases, and 13 bases separated the two germline ends. Germline V gene lookup returns CDR1 KGHDR and CDR2 SFDVKD. CDR3 sequence: CATSAGTHYNEQFF. CDR3 nucleotides: TGTGCCACCAGCGCCGGGACACATTACAATGAGCAGTTCTTC.

The rearrangement links TRBV7-2 to TRBJ2-7; TRBD1 aligns across 10 bases. The CDR3 loop spans 16 amino acids. V trimming: 6 bases; J trimming: 2 bases; junction bases outside the gene matches: 10. The germline CDR1 and CDR2 sequences are SGHTA and FQGNSA. Written as DNA, the CDR3 is TGTGCCAGCAGTCAAAGCTCGGGGACAGGGGCCTACGAGCAGTACTTC. This sequence encodes CASSQSSGTGAYEQYF.

The rearrangement links TRBV6-2 or TRBV6-3 to TRBJ2-7; a weak D match, TRBD2 (6 bases). Deletions cut 5 bases from V and 3 bases from J, with 14 bases between. CDR3 length equals 14 residues. CDR1 and CDR2 from the germline V gene are MNHEY and SVGEGT. The CDR3 reads CASSRIGGYYEQYF. CDR3 bases: TGTGCCAGCAGTAGGATCGGGGGATACTACGAGCAGTACTTC.

Note on this clone: Other DNA sequences in this specimen translate into the identical CDR3. The J gene is TRBJ1-2, the V gene TRBV19, with D maybe TRBD1 (5 bases). In germline, CDR1 is LNHDA, CDR2 SQIVND (reference sequence). With 2 bases removed from V and 3 bases from J, the gap between germline ends came to 7 bases. The CDR3 covers 13 residues. The CDR3: CASSITGDYGYTF. The DNA for the CDR3 is TGTGCCAGTAGTATAACAGGCGACTATGGCTACACCTTC.

With regard to this clone: At one boundary the junction diverges from the germline segment, which might be a read error. The rearrangement joins TRBV7-9 to TRBJ2-7; D gene unclear. CDR1 and CDR2 from the germline V gene are SEHNR and FQNEAQ (reference sequence). This CDR3 region has 12 residues. CDR3 amino acids: CVSSLGVYEQYF. The CDR3, as DNA: TGTGTCAGCAGCTTAGGAGTTTACGAGCAGTACTTC.

This rearrangement joins TRBV2 to TRBJ1-1; 7 positions match TRBD1. CDR1 and CDR2 (germline): SNHLY, FYNNEI. CDR3 length equals 14 residues. V was pared by 10 bases and J by 0 bases, with 8 bases of the junction left unmatched. The DNA for the CDR3 is TGTGCCACGACTAACAGGGGCTTGAACACTGAAGCTTTCTTT. It specifies CATTNRGLNTEAFF.

This clone was observed many times. The gene calls are TRBV11-3 and TRBJ1-3, with 7 positions matching TRBD1. CDR3 length equals 15 residues. Germline V lookup: CDR1 SGHNT, CDR2 YENEEA. With V trimmed by 3 bases and J by 5 bases, 7 bases remained unmatched. CDR3 sequence (DNA): TGTGCCAGCAGCTTGGGACAGAGCTGGAGAAACACCATATATTTT. It codes for CASSLGQSWRNTIYF.

This sequence joins TRBV7-8 and TRBJ1-2, with D perhaps matching TRBD1 (6 bases). The CDR3 is 15 residues long. Per germline, CDR1 SGHVS and CDR2 FQNEAQ. With 1 base removed from V and 4 bases from J, the gap between germline ends came to 13 bases. CDR3 protein: CASSLDRDIAYGYTF. CDR3 nucleotides: TGTGCCAGCAGCTTAGATAGGGACATCGCCTATGGCTACACCTTC.

This clone showed up just once. The CDR3 sequence: CASSATGRTADTQYF. The CDR3 nucleotides are TGCGCCAGCAGCGCCACCGGGAGAACGGCAGATACGCAGTATTTT. This chain joins TRBV5-1 and TRBJ2-3, with D possibly matching TRBD2 (6 bases). CDR1 is SGHRS, CDR2 YFSETQ, per germline. The CDR3 is 15 residues long. V lost 4 bases, J lost 4 bases, and 16 bases lay in between. Complete variable domain (other parts from reference TRBV5-1 and TRBJ2-3): KAGVTQTPRYLIKTRGQQVTLSCSPISGHRSVSWYQQTPGQGLQFLFEYFSETQRNKGNFPGRFSGRQFSNSRSEMNVSTLELGDSALYLCASSATGRTADTQYFGPGTRLTVL.

This chain uses TRBV19 with TRBJ2-7; 10 bases map to TRBD2. V trimming: 4 bases; J trimming: 2 bases; junction bases outside the gene matches: 5. The germline V gene encodes CDR1 LNHDA and CDR2 SQIVND (reference sequence). CDR3 size: 15 residues. CDR3 amino acids: CASSTPLAGAYEQYF. The CDR3 DNA sequence: TGTGCCAGTAGTACCCCGCTAGCGGGGGCCTACGAGCAGTACTTC. Looking up the rest from reference TRBV19 and TRBJ2-7 gives the full variable domain: DGGITQSPKYLFRKEGQNVTLSCEQNLNHDAMYWYRQDPGQGLRLIYYSQIVNDFQKGDIAEGYSVSREKKESFPLTVTSAQKNPTAFYLCASSTPLAGAYEQYFGPGTRLTVT.

The rearrangement joins TRBV27 to TRBJ2-7; the match to TRBD1 covers 7 bases. Germline loops: CDR1 MNHEY, CDR2 SMNVEV (reference sequence). The CDR3 covers 16 residues. V was clipped by 0 bases and J by 1 base; unmatched bases: 6. The CDR3 loop is CASSLSIGTESYEQYF. The CDR3 DNA reads as TGTGCCAGCAGTTTATCGATAGGGACAGAGTCCTACGAGCAGTACTTC.

The gene calls are TRBV23-1 and TRBJ1-5, with 9 bases lining up with TRBD1. TRBV23-1 is given ORF status, its function remaining uncertain. Trimming took 0 bases from V and 5 from J; bases not matched to a gene: 8. CDR3 length equals 17 residues. CDR3 sequence (DNA): TGCGCCAGCAGTCAATCCCGGGGGGACAGGGACGATCAGCCCCAGCATTTT. As protein: CASSQSRGDRDDQPQHF.

Only a few counts were recorded for this clone. The chain carries TRBV7-2 and TRBJ1-3; the match to TRBD1 covers 8 bases. The CDR3 loop spans 17 amino acids. Germline lookup yields CDR1 SGHTA and CDR2 FQGNSA. Germline trimming cut 4 bases from V and 0 bases from J; bases unmatched to any gene: 8. For the CDR3, the DNA is TGTGCCAGCAGCTCCCTGACAGGGGATTTCTCTGGAAACACCATATATTTT. This gives the protein CASSSLTGDFSGNTIYF.

The chain uses TRBV3-1 (or the pseudogene TRBV3-2) and TRBJ2-3; D unresolved. This CDR3 contains 12 residues. V lost 5 bases and J 4 bases, leaving 7 bases between the germline ends. Germline CDR1 LGHDT, CDR2 YNNKEL (reference sequence). This CDR3 reads CASSCYPDTQYF. DNA of the CDR3: TGTGCCAGCAGCTGCTACCCAGATACGCAGTATTTT.

The chain uses TRBV10-3 and TRBJ2-7; D remains unclear. From germline, CDR1 is ENHRY and CDR2 SYGVKD. The CDR3 runs to 15 residues. V was cut by 8 bases and J by 0 bases, with 17 bases left in between. In DNA, the CDR3 is TGTGCCATCTTCGACCCTGAGAGGAGCTCCTACGAGCAGTACTTC. Amino acids: CAIFDPERSSYEQYF.

The chain links TRBV12-3 or TRBV12-4 to TRBJ2-3, with D hard to call. The CDR3 totals 13 residues. Trimming took 5 bases from V and 2 from J, leaving 8 bases between them. In DNA, the CDR3 is TGTGCCAGCAGTCCGACACCCACAGATACGCAGTATTTT. Amino acid sequence: CASSPTPTDTQYF.

Concerning this clone: This sample also contains other DNA sequences that code for the same CDR3. J is TRBJ1-1 and V is TRBV5-1, with D tentatively TRBD1 (5 bases). Trimming took 0 bases from V and 3 from J, leaving 9 bases between them. Per the germline V gene, CDR1 is SGHRS and CDR2 is YFSETQ. The CDR3 is 14 amino acids. The CDR3 DNA reads TGCGCCAGCAGCTTGGCAGACAGATACACTGAAGCTTTCTTT. Its translation: CASSLADRYTEAFF.